This T cell receptor beta chain was sequenced in a study of control samples from healthy donors and cancer patients. Measured with immunoSEQ multiplex PCR; TCRdb has only the in-frame clones, and not every one. Among 100,000 to 150,000 clones listed, 75% to 95% were seen once. A single count supports this clone. Looked up from germline, CDR1 is SGDLS and CDR2 is YYNGEE. V gave up 0 bases and J gave up 2 bases, with 13 bases separating them. The CDR3 loop spans 16 amino acids. The source of this sequence is a young man in good health. Sequenced material: blood. The chain couples TRBV9 to TRBJ2-3, with D possibly being TRBD1 or TRBD2 (5 bases each). The CDR3 loop is CASSVVGDRDTDTQYF. CDR3 DNA: TGTGCCAGCAGCGTAGTGGGAGACAGAGACACAGATACGCAGTATTTT.